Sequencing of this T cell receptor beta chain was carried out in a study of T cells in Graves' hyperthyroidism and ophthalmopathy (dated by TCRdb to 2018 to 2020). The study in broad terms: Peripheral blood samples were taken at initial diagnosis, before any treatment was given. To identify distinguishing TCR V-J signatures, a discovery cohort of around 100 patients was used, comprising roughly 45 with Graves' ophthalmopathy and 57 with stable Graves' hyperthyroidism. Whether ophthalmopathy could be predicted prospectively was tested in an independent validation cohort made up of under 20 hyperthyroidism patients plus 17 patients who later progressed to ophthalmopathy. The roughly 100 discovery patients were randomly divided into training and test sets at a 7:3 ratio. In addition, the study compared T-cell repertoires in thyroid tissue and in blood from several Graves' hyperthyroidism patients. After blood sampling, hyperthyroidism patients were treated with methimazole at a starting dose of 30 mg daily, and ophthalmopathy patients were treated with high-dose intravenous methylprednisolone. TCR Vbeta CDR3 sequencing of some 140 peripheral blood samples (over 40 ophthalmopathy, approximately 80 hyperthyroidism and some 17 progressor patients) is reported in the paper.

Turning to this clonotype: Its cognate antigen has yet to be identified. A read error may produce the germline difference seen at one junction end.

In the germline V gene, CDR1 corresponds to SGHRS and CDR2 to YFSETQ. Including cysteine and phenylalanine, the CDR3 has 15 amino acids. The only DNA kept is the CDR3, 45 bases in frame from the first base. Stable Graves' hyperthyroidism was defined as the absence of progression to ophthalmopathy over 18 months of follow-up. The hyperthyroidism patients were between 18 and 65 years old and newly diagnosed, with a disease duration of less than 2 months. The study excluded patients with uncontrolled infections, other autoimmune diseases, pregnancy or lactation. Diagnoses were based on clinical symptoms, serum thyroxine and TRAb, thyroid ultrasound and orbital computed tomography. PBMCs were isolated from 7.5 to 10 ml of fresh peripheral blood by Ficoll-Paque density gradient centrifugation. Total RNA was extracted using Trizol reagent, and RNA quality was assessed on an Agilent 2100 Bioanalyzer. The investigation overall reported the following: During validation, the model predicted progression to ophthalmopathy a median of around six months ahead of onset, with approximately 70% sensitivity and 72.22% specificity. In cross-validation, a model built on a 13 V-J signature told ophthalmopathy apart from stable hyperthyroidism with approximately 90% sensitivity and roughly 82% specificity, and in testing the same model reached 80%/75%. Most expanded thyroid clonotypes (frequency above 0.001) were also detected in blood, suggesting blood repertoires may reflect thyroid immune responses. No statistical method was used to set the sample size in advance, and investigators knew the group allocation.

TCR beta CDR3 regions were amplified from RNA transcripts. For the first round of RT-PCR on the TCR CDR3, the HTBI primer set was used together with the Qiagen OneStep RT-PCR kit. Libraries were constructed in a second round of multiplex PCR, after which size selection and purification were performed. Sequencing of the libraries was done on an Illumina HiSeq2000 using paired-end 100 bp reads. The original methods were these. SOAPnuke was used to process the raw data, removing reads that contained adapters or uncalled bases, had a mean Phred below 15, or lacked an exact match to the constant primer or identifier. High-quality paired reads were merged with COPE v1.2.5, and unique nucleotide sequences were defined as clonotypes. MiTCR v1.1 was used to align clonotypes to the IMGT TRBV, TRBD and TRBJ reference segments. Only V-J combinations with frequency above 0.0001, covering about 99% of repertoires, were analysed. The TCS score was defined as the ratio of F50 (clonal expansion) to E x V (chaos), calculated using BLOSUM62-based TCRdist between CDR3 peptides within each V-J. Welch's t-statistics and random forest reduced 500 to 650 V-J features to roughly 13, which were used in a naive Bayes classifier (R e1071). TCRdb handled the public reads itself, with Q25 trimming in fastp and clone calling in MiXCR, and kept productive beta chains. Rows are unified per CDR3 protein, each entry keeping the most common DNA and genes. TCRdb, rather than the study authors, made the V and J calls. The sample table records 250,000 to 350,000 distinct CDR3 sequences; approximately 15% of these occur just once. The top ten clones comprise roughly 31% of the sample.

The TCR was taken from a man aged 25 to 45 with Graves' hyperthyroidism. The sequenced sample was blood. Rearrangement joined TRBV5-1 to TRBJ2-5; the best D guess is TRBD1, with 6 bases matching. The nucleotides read TGCGCCAGCAGCTTGGATGTACAGGGTACCAAGAGATCCAACTTC. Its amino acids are CASSLDVQGTKRSNF. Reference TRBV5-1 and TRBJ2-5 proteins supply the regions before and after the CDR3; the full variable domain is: KAGVTQTPRYLIKTRGQQVTLSCSPISGHRSVSWYQQTPGQGLQFLFEYFSETQRNKGNFPGRFSGRQFSNSRSEMNVSTLELGDSALYLCASSLDVQGTKRSNFGPGTRLLVL.